This TCR beta chain was obtained from a study of radiotherapy plus CTLA-4 blockade in lung cancer. The wider study: Among all patients, 15% to 20% showed objective responses, while roughly 28% had disease control.

Generated by immunoSEQ multiplex PCR, the TCRdb table keeps only in-frame clones and is missing some. The table lists fewer than 70,000 clones, 79% of them singletons. Details on this clone: Its antigen remains unidentified.

Per germline, CDR1 SGHNT and CDR2 YYREEE (reference sequence). Trimming removed 4 bases from V and 0 bases from J, with 14 bases in between. The CDR3 covers 16 residues. Points from the study as a whole: Interferon-beta, together with early blood T cell clone dynamics, reportedly best predicted response.

The sequence was obtained from a human donor with non-small cell lung cancer who had a complete response to radiotherapy plus ipilimumab. Sequences were derived from peripheral blood, sampled from a patient treated with radiotherapy plus ipilimumab. This sequence joins TRBV5-4 and TRBJ1-3; a weak D match, TRBD1 (6 bases). The CDR3 sequence is CASSARGRSSGNTIYF. CDR3 DNA: TGTGCCAGCAGCGCGAGGGGGAGGAGCTCTGGAAACACCATATATTTT.